The 26 T cell receptor beta chains presented below share a single source sample, sequenced in a study of T cells after yellow fever vaccination. MiXCR was run by TCRdb on the 5' RACE reads, yielding one entry per CDR3 protein. Of about 240,000 distinct CDR3 sequences in the sample, roughly 3.7% were seen once. The sequences come from PBMCs, collected 15 days after the yellow fever booster vaccination. These receptors were obtained from a man between 18 and 35 years old who received the YFV17D yellow fever vaccine.

Of note for this clonotype: A read error may be the cause here, since a much bigger clone is one base away. The chain uses TRBV7-2 and TRBJ2-5, with a weak D call TRBD2 (5 bases). The CDR3 totals 13 residues. From germline, CDR1 is SGHTA and CDR2 FQGNSA. The CDR3 nucleotides read TGTGCCAGCAGCTTAGACTATAGCGAGACCCCGTACTTC. This gives the protein CASSLDYSETPYF. Full variable domain (missing parts from reference TRBV7-2 and TRBJ2-5): GAGVSQSPSNKVTEKGKDVELRCDPISGHTALYWYRQSLGQGLEFLIYFQGNSAPDKSGLPSDRFSAERTGGSVSTLTIQRTQQEDSAVYLCASSLDYSETPYFGPGTRLLVL.

This clonotype was detected many times. The gene calls are TRBV12-3 or TRBV12-4 and TRBJ1-1; D may be TRBD1 (6 bases). With 6 bases removed from V and 4 bases from J, the gap between germline ends came to 12 bases. The CDR3 sequence is 13 residues long. The DNA of the CDR3 is TGTGCCAGCAGCCAAGGGGGGCTCACTGAAGCTTTCTTT. The encoded protein is CASSQGGLTEAFF.

The table lists this clonotype with many counts. This chain links TRBV10-3 with TRBJ2-5; D is possibly TRBD1 (6 bases). V lost 6 bases and J lost 4, with 15 bases in between. CDR3 length equals 14 residues. The germline V gene encodes CDR1 ENHRY and CDR2 SYGVKD. The CDR3 loop is CAIRGDNIPETQYF. As DNA, the CDR3 is TGTGCCATCAGGGGGGACAATATCCCAGAGACCCAGTACTTC.

This clonotype was recorded at least ten times. This chain uses TRBV20-1 with TRBJ1-1; TRBD1 agrees at 11 bases. The J segment lost 5 bases and the V segment lost 5 bases, leaving 7 bases of the junction unmatched. CDR3 size: 14 residues. Germline CDR1 is DFQATT and CDR2 is SNEGSKA (reference sequence). In DNA form, the CDR3 reads TGCAGTGCTTGGAAGGGACAGGGGGGGACTGAAGCTTTCTTT. Translation: CSAWKGQGGTEAFF.

There are many counts of this clonotype. The chain recombines TRBV7-3 with TRBJ1-1, with a tentative D call TRBD1 (5 bases). This CDR3 contains 15 residues. Looked up from germline, CDR1 is SGHTA and CDR2 is FQGTGA. The V and J ends lost 2 bases and 1 base respectively, with 11 bases between them. Here the CDR3 DNA reads TGTGCCAGCAGCTTATCGGCGGGGGGGAACACTGAAGCTTTCTTT. This sequence encodes CASSLSAGGNTEAFF.

The table lists this clonotype with many counts. This chain uses TRBV20-1 with TRBJ1-2, with D uncertain. The CDR3 totals 11 residues. Trimming removed 7 bases at V and 0 bases at J, with 6 bases between. Germline-derived CDR1 and CDR2 are DFQATT and SNEGSKA (reference sequence). The CDR3 reads CSVHANYGYTF. The CDR3 coding sequence is TGCAGTGTCCACGCTAACTATGGCTACACCTTC.

This clonotype was seen ten or more times. A much more abundant neighbour one base away suggests this may be a read error. V usage is TRBV12-3 or TRBV12-4 and J usage is TRBJ2-7; TRBD1 matches at 8 bases. V shed 4 bases and J 2 bases; nucleotides not matched to a gene: 4. This CDR3 has 14 amino acids. The CDR3 DNA reads as TGTGCCAGCAGTTCTCGACAGGGGCCCTACGAGCAGTACTTC. Protein sequence: CASSSRQGPYEQYF.

Worth noting for this clonotype: A much larger clonotype is one base distant, so this may be a read error. The chain has TRBV30 and TRBJ2-1; D remains ambiguous. CDR1 and CDR2 from the germline V gene are GTSNPN and SVGIG (reference sequence). The CDR3 contains 10 residues. CDR3 loop: CAWSYTEQFF. CDR3 in DNA: TGTGCCTGGAGTTACACTGAGCAGTTCTTC.

In its sample, this clonotype was seen many times. The rearrangement joins TRBV27 to TRBJ2-2; a weak D match, TRBD2 (7 bases). Germline CDR1 reads MNHEY; CDR2 reads SMNVEV (reference sequence). CDR3 length equals 16 residues. Trimming shortened V by 5 bases and J by 2 bases, and 15 bases separated the two germline ends. CDR3 in DNA: TGTGCCAGCAGTCCCGCGGGGGCCGTAAACACCGGGGAGCTGTTTTTT. As protein: CASSPAGAVNTGELFF.

In this sample, this clonotype turned up many times. The chain has TRBV12-3 or TRBV12-4 and TRBJ2-2; D unresolved. The V and J ends lost 7 bases and 3 bases respectively, with 9 bases between them. The CDR3 is 13 residues long. CDR3 residues: CASTPVDTGELFF. CDR3 DNA sequence: TGTGCCAGCACGCCTGTTGACACCGGGGAGCTGTTTTTT.

This clonotype occurred many times. The chain couples TRBV28 to TRBJ1-5; perhaps TRBD1 as D (5 bases). Germline loops: CDR1 MDHEN, CDR2 SYDVKM. V lost 6 bases and J lost 10, with 13 bases in between. This CDR3 is built from 12 residues. CDR3 in amino acids: CASSSSRDPQHF. The CDR3 DNA reads TGTGCCAGCAGCTCCTCCAGGGACCCCCAGCATTTT.

This clonotype appeared a few times. The V call is TRBV20-1, the J call TRBJ2-5; no definite D call. Trimming took off 5 bases at V and 1 base at J, with 11 bases between the two ends. CDR3 length equals 13 residues. The V gene's germline CDR1 is DFQATT and CDR2 SNEGSKA (reference sequence). The CDR3 DNA reads as TGCAGTGCTTATTTAGACACCCAAGAGACCCAGTACTTC. Translation gives CSAYLDTQETQYF.

This clonotype was seen repeatedly, ten times or more. This chain connects TRBV7-2 to TRBJ2-5; D call uncertain. The CDR3 is 13 amino acids. V gave up 3 bases and J gave up 1 base, with 6 bases separating them. The germline V gene encodes CDR1 SGHTA and CDR2 FQGNSA. Here the CDR3 reads CASSFNTQETQYF. The CDR3 DNA reads TGTGCCAGCAGCTTTAACACCCAAGAGACCCAGTACTTC.

V and J are TRBV20-1 and TRBJ1-1, with 10 bases fitting TRBD1. The CDR3 sequence is 15 residues long. Germline V gene data show CDR1 as DFQATT and CDR2 as SNEGSKA (reference sequence). Unmatched junction bases numbered 9, after V lost 5 bases and J lost 3 bases. The CDR3 loop is CSALTGGSVDTEAFF. The CDR3 coding sequence is TGCAGTGCTCTGACAGGGGGCAGTGTAGACACTGAAGCTTTCTTT.

This clonotype was observed at least ten times. This sequence joins TRBV9 and TRBJ2-1; D may be TRBD2 (5 bases). V was clipped by 4 bases and J by 2 bases, with 16 bases between them. The CDR3 runs to 16 residues. Per germline, CDR1 SGDLS and CDR2 YYNGEE. The CDR3: CASSPRTLSPYNEQFF. The DNA for the CDR3 is TGTGCCAGCAGCCCACGGACTCTGTCGCCCTACAATGAGCAGTTCTTC. Full variable domain (remainder filled in from reference TRBV9 and TRBJ2-1): DSGVTQTPKHLITATGQRVTLRCSPRSGDLSVYWYQQSLDQGLQFLIQYYNGEERAKGNILERFSAQQFPDLHSELNLSSLELGDSALYFCASSPRTLSPYNEQFFGPGTRLTVL.

This clonotype was observed a few times. This chain uses TRBV9 with TRBJ1-1; possibly TRBD1 for D (5 bases). With 3 bases removed from V and 4 bases from J, the gap between germline ends came to 19 bases. The CDR3 sequence is 16 residues long. CDR1 and CDR2 (germline): SGDLS, YYNGEE. In nucleotides, the CDR3 is TGTGCCAGCAGCGCTTCCTCGACAGTAAGAGGCACTGAAGCTTTCTTT. Encoded protein: CASSASSTVRGTEAFF.

In its sample, this clonotype was seen many times. The chain couples TRBV19 to TRBJ2-3; D gene ambiguous. The ends were cut back, 5 bases at V and 2 bases at J, with 14 bases in the middle. The CDR3 extends over 15 amino acids. CDR1 is LNHDA and CDR2 is SQIVND in the germline V gene (reference sequence). The CDR3 DNA reads TGTGCCAGTAGTTCCCCGGGCACTTACACAGATACGCAGTATTTT. Its translation: CASSSPGTYTDTQYF.

This clonotype has at least ten counts. The chain employs TRBV27 and TRBJ1-2, with 8 bases identical to TRBD1. The V gene's germline CDR1 is MNHEY and CDR2 SMNVEV (reference sequence). This CDR3 contains 13 residues. Trimming took 0 bases from V and 9 from J; bases not matched to a gene: 3. CDR3 amino acids: CASSLSDRVSYTF. For the CDR3, the DNA is TGTGCCAGCAGTTTATCGGACAGGGTGAGCTACACCTTC.

The rearrangement joins TRBV19 to TRBJ1-2; D not resolved. Deletions cut 3 bases from V and 5 bases from J, with 16 bases between. The germline CDR1 and CDR2 sequences are LNHDA and SQIVND (reference sequence). The CDR3 is 15 amino acids. CDR3 sequence (DNA): TGTGCCAGTAGTATTCATCCCCAAGATGGGTATGGCTACACCTTC. Translated, it gives CASSIHPQDGYGYTF.

This clonotype appeared many times. The V call is TRBV27, the J call TRBJ2-1; D could derive from TRBD1 or TRBD2 (5 bases each). The CDR3 is made up of 16 amino acids. Germline assignment: CDR1 MNHEY and CDR2 SMNVEV (reference sequence). V was trimmed by 2 bases and J by 2 bases, leaving 13 bases between them. The CDR3 DNA sequence: TGTGCCAGCAGTTTACGGGGCTCCATAGCCTACAATGAGCAGTTCTTC. Translation: CASSLRGSIAYNEQFF.

This clonotype has at least ten counts. The CDR3: CASSSTVTTNYGYTF. CDR3 bases: TGCGCCAGCAGCTCAACAGTTACTACTAACTATGGCTACACCTTC. The genes are TRBV5-1 and TRBJ1-2; D call uncertain. The CDR3 spans 15 residues. V lost 3 bases and J lost 0, with 12 bases in between. Germline values: CDR1 SGHRS, CDR2 YFSETQ.

This clonotype was seen more than once but under ten times. The genes are TRBV30 and TRBJ1-1; D remains unclear. The CDR3 runs 11 residues. Deletions cut 5 bases from V and 6 bases from J, with 10 bases between. Per the germline V gene, CDR1 is GTSNPN and CDR2 is SVGIG (reference sequence). CDR3: CAWWEVAEAFF. DNA for the CDR3: TGTGCCTGGTGGGAGGTCGCTGAAGCTTTCTTT.

In its sample, this clonotype was seen many times. This rearrangement joins TRBV5-1 to TRBJ2-3; 7 bases are a match to TRBD1. In germline, CDR1 is SGHRS, CDR2 YFSETQ. The CDR3 spans 16 residues. With 0 bases clipped from V and 5 bases from J, the junction kept 9 bases outside the gene matches. The CDR3 nucleotides read TGCGCCAGCAGCTTGGCCGAAGGGGGCGGCGTAGATACGCAGTATTTT. Translation gives CASSLAEGGGVDTQYF.

This clonotype came up many times. V and J are TRBV6-1 and TRBJ2-5; weak D call: TRBD1 (6 bases). V was pared by 10 bases and J by 5 bases, with 17 bases between. The CDR3 covers 13 residues. Germline loops: CDR1 MNHNS, CDR2 SASEGT. CDR3 in DNA: TGTGCCACCTCCCGGGACAATAGCGAGACCCAGTACTTC. Its translation: CATSRDNSETQYF.

In its sample, this clonotype was seen many times. V usage is TRBV19 and J usage is TRBJ2-3; 9 bases agree with TRBD2. The CDR3 has 14 amino acids. Germline CDR1 is LNHDA and CDR2 is SQIVND (reference sequence). With V trimmed by 7 bases and J by 6 bases, 8 bases remained unmatched. Written as DNA, the CDR3 is TGTGCCAGTATGGGACTAGCCGGGGTTGATACGCAGTATTTT. Translated, it gives CASMGLAGVDTQYF.

This clonotype was picked up many times. This sequence joins TRBV18 and TRBJ2-7; TRBD1 aligns across 9 bases. The germline gives CDR1 KGHSH, CDR2 LQKENI. Germline trimming cut 3 bases from V and 7 bases from J; bases unmatched to any gene: 7. The CDR3 totals 14 residues. The CDR3 nucleotides are TGTGCCAGCTCACCGACTACAGGGGGCAGGGAGCAGTACTTC. Its protein is CASSPTTGGREQYF.